The next 14 T cell receptor beta chains were all read from a single sample in a study of blood T cell repertoires in COVID-19. Repertoires were generated with immunoSEQ multiplex PCR, while TCRdb's copy carries only in-frame clones and drops some. The sample holds 100,000 to 150,000 clones; 70% to 80% are singletons and the top ten take roughly 25%. The sequenced sample was peripheral blood. Receptor source: a human donor in a cohort sampled during active COVID-19.

The rearrangement joins TRBV27 to TRBJ1-1; 7 nucleotides match TRBD1. V was clipped by 0 bases and J by 1 base; unmatched bases: 2. The CDR3 length is 15 residues. Germline lookup yields CDR1 MNHEY and CDR2 SMNVEV (reference sequence). The DNA of the CDR3 is TGTGCCAGCAGTTTATCGTGGGACAGGAACACTGAAGCTTTCTTT. This codes for CASSLSWDRNTEAFF.

V is TRBV24-1 and J is TRBJ1-4; the D gene is possibly TRBD1 (6 bases). Germline CDR1 is KGHDR and CDR2 is SFDVKD. The CDR3 is 14 residues long. The ends were cut back, 7 bases at V and 7 bases at J, with 15 bases in the middle. This CDR3 is CATSQTGSGEKLFF. The CDR3, as DNA: TGTGCCACCAGCCAGACAGGATCGGGTGAAAAACTGTTTTTT.

V and J are TRBV5-5 and TRBJ1-3; 8 nucleotides agree with TRBD1. V was clipped by 4 bases and J by 4 bases; unmatched bases: 7. The CDR3 has 15 residues. From germline, CDR1 is SGHKS and CDR2 YYEKEE (reference sequence). The chain's CDR3 is CASSRGQVTGNTIYF. The CDR3 DNA reads TGTGCCAGCAGCCGGGGACAGGTCACGGGAAACACCATATATTTT.

The chain carries TRBV7-9 and TRBJ1-1; D might be TRBD1 (6 bases). From germline, CDR1 is SEHNR and CDR2 FQNEAQ (reference sequence). Trimming left V 3 bases short and J 3 bases short, with 11 bases between. The CDR3 spans 14 residues. The CDR3 nucleotides read TGTGCCAGCAGCTTCGCGGGGGCCGACACTGAAGCTTTCTTT. Its translation is CASSFAGADTEAFF.

This chain joins TRBV5-1 and TRBJ1-1, with D perhaps matching TRBD1 (5 bases). This CDR3 has 13 residues. Trimming left V 2 bases short and J 5 bases short, with 10 bases between. CDR1 SGHRS and CDR2 YFSETQ come from the germline V gene. The CDR3 sequence is CASSFSGTTEAFF. DNA of the CDR3: TGCGCCAGCAGCTTTTCAGGGACTACTGAAGCTTTCTTT.

This clone was seen only once. This chain uses TRBV5-1 with TRBJ2-7, with D possibly TRBD1 on 7 matching bases. The CDR3 is 14 residues long. Germline-derived CDR1 and CDR2 are SGHRS and YFSETQ. V gave up 0 bases and J gave up 4 bases, with 11 bases separating them. The CDR3 DNA reads as TGCGCCAGCAGCTTGGGTCCAGGGGGGTACGAGCAGTACTTC. Protein: CASSLGPGGYEQYF.

This clone was found a few times. This chain uses TRBV7-9 with TRBJ2-7, with 13 bases matching TRBD2. Germline trimming cut 8 bases from V and 1 base from J; bases unmatched to any gene: 2. From germline, CDR1 is SEHNR and CDR2 FQNEAQ (reference sequence). This CDR3 comprises 14 residues. CDR3 coding DNA: TGTGCCAGCGGGACTAGCGGGATTTCCTACGAGCAGTACTTC. Protein sequence: CASGTSGISYEQYF.

This chain connects TRBV7-2 to TRBJ2-7; a weak D match, TRBD2 (5 bases). The CDR3 extends over 15 amino acids. CDR1 is SGHTA, CDR2 FQGNSA, per germline. Between the trimmed V and J ends, which lost 5 bases and 7 bases, there was a span of 21 bases. The CDR3, as DNA: TGTGCCAGCAGCCCTTCCCTCGTCCTTACGGGAGAGCAGTACTTC. It encodes CASSPSLVLTGEQYF. Looking up the rest from reference TRBV7-2 and TRBJ2-7 gives the full variable domain: GAGVSQSPSNKVTEKGKDVELRCDPISGHTALYWYRQSLGQGLEFLIYFQGNSAPDKSGLPSDRFSAERTGGSVSTLTIQRTQQEDSAVYLCASSPSLVLTGEQYFGPGTRLTVT.

The chain joins TRBV28 to TRBJ2-2; D may be TRBD2 (6 bases). Trimming took off 5 bases at V and 0 bases at J, with 13 bases between the two ends. Germline V lookup: CDR1 MDHEN, CDR2 SYDVKM. This CDR3 region has 16 residues. CDR3 sequence (DNA): TGTGCCAGCAGTATGGCGGGGTTCGCGAACACCGGGGAGCTGTTTTTT. It codes for CASSMAGFANTGELFF.

This clone was observed at least ten times. In DNA form, the CDR3 reads TGTGCCAGCAGCTCAGGGGTTCGCAATTCACCCCTCCACTTT. As protein: CASSSGVRNSPLHF. The rearrangement uses TRBV7-8 and TRBJ1-6; possibly TRBD1 for D (6 bases). V was pared by 4 bases and J by 7 bases, with 11 bases between. The CDR3 has 14 residues. Germline V CDR1 and CDR2: SGHVS, FQNEAQ.

The rearrangement uses TRBV7-2 and TRBJ1-1; no firm D call. V was cut by 3 bases and J by 3 bases, with 11 bases left in between. The CDR3 covers 14 residues. Germline CDR1 reads SGHTA; CDR2 reads FQGNSA. The CDR3 loop is CASSFRGRDTEAFF. For the CDR3, the DNA is TGTGCCAGCAGCTTCCGAGGGCGGGACACTGAAGCTTTCTTT.

The rearrangement joins TRBV7-9 to TRBJ1-1; unclear D gene. This CDR3 has 18 amino acids. Looked up from germline, CDR1 is SEHNR and CDR2 is FQNEAQ (reference sequence). The V gene lost 6 bases and the J gene lost 0 bases, with 23 bases spanning the gap. CDR3 protein: CASRHSLALETVNTEAFF. Written as DNA, the CDR3 is TGTGCCAGCAGACACTCTCTGGCGCTAGAAACGGTGAACACTGAAGCTTTCTTT.

The chain recombines TRBV27 with TRBJ2-7; D uncertain. The CDR3 runs to 13 residues. V lost 0 bases and J 7 bases, leaving 10 bases between the germline ends. Per germline, CDR1 MNHEY and CDR2 SMNVEV (reference sequence). CDR3: CASSLSIGFEQYF. The DNA of the CDR3 is TGTGCCAGCAGTTTATCTATCGGGTTTGAGCAGTACTTC.

V is TRBV7-9 and J is TRBJ2-1; D is unresolved. The CDR3 extends over 12 amino acids. Per the germline V gene, CDR1 is SEHNR and CDR2 is FQNEAQ (reference sequence). V lost 1 base and J lost 10, with 8 bases in between. The CDR3 sequence: CASSLVAWEQFF. The DNA for the CDR3 is TGTGCCAGCAGCTTAGTTGCGTGGGAGCAGTTCTTC.